The clone carrying this TCR beta chain was observed a few times. What it binds is unknown. The entry originates in a study of T cells after yellow fever vaccination. Study as a whole: Low-cell-number fractions underwent preparation using SMART-Seq v4 Ultra Low Input.

TCRdb independently ran MiXCR on the 5' RACE reads; one entry per CDR3 protein. This table holds roughly 300,000 distinct CDR3 sequences, around 7% found once. Broader study findings: Re-detected after boosting: most primary clones, about 95% of CD4 and 75% to 90% of CD8. The secondary response was weaker, and its peak arrived faster, on day 5 versus 15.

V dropped 0 bases and J dropped 12 bases, with 9 bases sitting between them. Germline V lookup: CDR1 SGHTA, CDR2 FQGNSA. CDR3 length: 12 amino acids. The TCR originated in a man aged 18 to 35 who received the YFV17D yellow fever vaccine. The chain joins TRBV7-2 to TRBJ2-1; D uncertain. The sample in question was PBMCs, obtained approximately 40 days after the first yellow fever vaccination. DNA of the CDR3: TGTGCCAGCAGCTTAGCGGGGATTAGGCAGTTCTTC. It encodes CASSLAGIRQFF. Full variable domain (remainder filled in from reference TRBV7-2 and TRBJ2-1): GAGVSQSPSNKVTEKGKDVELRCDPISGHTALYWYRQSLGQGLEFLIYFQGNSAPDKSGLPSDRFSAERTGGSVSTLTIQRTQQEDSAVYLCASSLAGIRQFFGPGTRLTVL.